A single sample is the source of the 26 T cell receptor beta chains below, sequenced in a study of shared clonotypes between healthy human individuals. Data came from immunoSEQ multiplex PCR; TCRdb stores just in-frame clones and leaves some out. The data contain fewer than 1.6 million clones, about 98.5% of them singletons. The source material was naive CD4+ T cells sorted from blood. The sample's subset: CD45RA+ positively selected. The receptor source for this set is a man between 25 and 39 years old in good health.

The chain employs TRBV2 and TRBJ2-1, with TRBD2 identical over 12 bases. Germline V gene lookup returns CDR1 SNHLY and CDR2 FYNNEI. Trimming at V came to 7 bases and at J to 6 bases, leaving 10 bases not matched to a gene. CDR3 size: 16 residues. CDR3: CASTGTSGPGPNEQFF. DNA for the CDR3: TGTGCCAGCACCGGGACTAGCGGGCCGGGACCCAATGAGCAGTTCTTC.

This clone was found once. Other DNA sequences in the same sample also yield this CDR3. The V call is TRBV25-1, the J call TRBJ2-3, with no clear D. The CDR3 is 13 amino acids. CDR1 is MGHDK and CDR2 is SYGVNS in the germline V gene. V lost 1 base and J lost 1, with 3 bases in between. DNA of the CDR3: TGTGCCAGCAGTGAATTCGGCACAGATACGCAGTATTTT. It yields the protein CASSEFGTDTQYF.

The gene calls are TRBV4-2 and TRBJ1-4; D unclear. The V and J ends lost 1 base and 8 bases respectively, with 8 bases between them. The CDR3 spans 13 residues. The germline V gene has CDR1 LGHNA and CDR2 YNFKEQ. Here the CDR3 reads CASSQARIEKLFF. The CDR3 DNA follows: TGTGCCAGCAGCCAAGCCAGAATCGAAAAACTGTTTTTT.

This chain uses TRBV15 with TRBJ2-5; no reliable D call. V dropped 4 bases and J dropped 4 bases, with 7 bases sitting between them. Germline V lookup: CDR1 LNHNV, CDR2 YYDKDF (reference sequence). The CDR3 is 12 amino acids. As DNA, the CDR3 is TGTGCCACCAGCAATGGGTTAGAGACCCAGTACTTC. Translation gives CATSNGLETQYF.

The chain's CDR3 is CASSPREVPYGYTF. The CDR3 DNA reads as TGCGCCAGCAGCCCCAGGGAGGTCCCCTATGGCTACACCTTC. This chain connects TRBV5-1 to TRBJ1-2; possibly TRBD1 for D (5 bases). Germline loops: CDR1 SGHRS, CDR2 YFSETQ. The ends were cut back, 4 bases at V and 4 bases at J, with 14 bases in the middle. There are 14 residues in the CDR3.

The genes are TRBV27 and TRBJ1-5; 7 bases align to TRBD1. Unmatched junction bases numbered 6, after V lost 3 bases and J lost 7 bases. In germline, CDR1 is MNHEY, CDR2 SMNVEV (reference sequence). This CDR3 is 14 amino acids long. The CDR3 DNA follows: TGTGCCAGCAGTTTCAGGGGGACGGGACAGCCCCAGCATTTT. Amino acid sequence: CASSFRGTGQPQHF.

This chain uses TRBV4-1 with TRBJ2-1; D unresolved. The V end lost 0 bases, the J end lost 3 bases, and 12 bases lay between the germline ends. The CDR3 has 16 amino acids. CDR1 and CDR2 (germline): MGHRA, YSYEKL. The CDR3 spells CASSQDWSQLYNEQFF. CDR3 in DNA: TGCGCCAGCAGCCAAGATTGGAGCCAACTCTACAATGAGCAGTTCTTC.

The chain has TRBV27 and TRBJ1-1; 8 bases fit TRBD1. The CDR3 runs to 14 residues. The J segment lost 5 bases and the V segment lost 5 bases, leaving 7 bases of the junction unmatched. CDR1 and CDR2 (germline): MNHEY, SMNVEV (reference sequence). The CDR3 DNA is TGTGCCAGCAGTCGACAGGGGATACTGACTGAAGCTTTCTTT. It is translated as CASSRQGILTEAFF.

The chain is built from TRBV5-5 and TRBJ2-7, with D perhaps TRBD1 or TRBD2 (6 bases each). The CDR3 has 15 amino acids. The germline V gene has CDR1 SGHKS and CDR2 YYEKEE (reference sequence). V was pared by 2 bases and J by 3 bases, with 15 bases between. This CDR3 is CASSLGAGHLYEQYF. The CDR3 bases are TGTGCCAGCAGCTTAGGGGCGGGACACCTCTACGAGCAGTACTTC.

The chain carries TRBV10-3 and TRBJ2-7; D possibly uses TRBD1 or TRBD2 (5 bases each). V was clipped by 3 bases and J by 3 bases, with 18 bases between them. There are 16 residues in the CDR3. Germline V lookup: CDR1 ENHRY, CDR2 SYGVKD. The CDR3 loop reads CAISDTTGAAHYEQYF. DNA for the CDR3: TGTGCCATCAGTGATACTACCGGGGCTGCCCACTACGAGCAGTACTTC.

This clone was picked up one time. This rearrangement joins TRBV6-5 to TRBJ2-7; tentatively, D is TRBD2 (5 bases). Germline assignment: CDR1 MNHEY and CDR2 SVGAGI. The CDR3 is made up of 15 amino acids. V gave up 0 bases and J gave up 3 bases, with 12 bases separating them. CDR3 in DNA: TGTGCCAGCAGTTACTCGAGGCTAGCCAGCTACGAGCAGTACTTC. Amino acid sequence: CASSYSRLASYEQYF.

This chain connects TRBV28 to TRBJ2-7; no clear D gene. This CDR3 comprises 17 residues. The V and J ends lost 5 bases and 3 bases respectively, with 23 bases between them. Germline CDR1 MDHEN, CDR2 SYDVKM. DNA for the CDR3: TGTGCCAGCAGTCCCATCCTTGGGCCTCCAAGATACTACGAGCAGTACTTC. Translated, it gives CASSPILGPPRYYEQYF. The complete variable domain, with remaining parts taken from reference TRBV28 and TRBJ2-7, reads DVKVTQSSRYLVKRTGEKVFLECVQDMDHENMFWYRQDPGLGLRLIYFSYDVKMKEKGDIPEGYSVSREKKERFSLILESASTNQTSMYLCASSPILGPPRYYEQYFGPGTRLTVT.

The gene calls are TRBV6-1 and TRBJ1-4; a weak D match, TRBD1 (5 bases). The CDR3 contains 14 residues. CDR1 is MNHNS, CDR2 SASEGT, per germline. Trimming cost V 7 bases and J 8 bases, with 17 bases left between them. The CDR3 DNA reads as TGTGCCAGCAATACCGACATCTGGGGGGAAAAACTGTTTTTT. Its protein is CASNTDIWGEKLFF.

The sample holds one count of this clone. V gene TRBV7-9 combines with J gene TRBJ1-2; 8 nucleotides line up with TRBD1. CDR3 length equals 14 residues. Germline CDR1 reads SEHNR; CDR2 reads FQNEAQ (reference sequence). The V and J ends lost 1 base and 7 bases, in that order; junction bases with no gene match: 5. The DNA of the CDR3 is TGTGCCAGCAGCTTAGGGACAGGGAGTCGTGGCTACACCTTC. This codes for CASSLGTGSRGYTF.

The J gene is TRBJ2-1, the V gene TRBV5-1; D possibly uses TRBD1 or TRBD2 (5 bases each). Germline assignment: CDR1 SGHRS and CDR2 YFSETQ. V lost 4 bases, J lost 0 bases, and 23 bases lay in between. This CDR3 is built from 19 residues. The CDR3 sequence is CASSLEPGTPGISYNEQFF. The CDR3 nucleotides read TGCGCCAGCAGCCTCGAACCCGGGACCCCTGGAATCTCCTACAATGAGCAGTTCTTC.

The rearrangement links TRBV15 to TRBJ2-7, with D unclear. The CDR3 spans 12 residues. The germline V and J ends were trimmed by 1 base and 6 bases, with 7 bases remaining between them. Germline V lookup: CDR1 LNHNV, CDR2 YYDKDF (reference sequence). The CDR3 is CATSRGFSEQYF. The CDR3 DNA reads as TGTGCCACCAGCAGAGGGTTCAGCGAGCAGTACTTC.

The rearrangement links TRBV4-3 to TRBJ1-2; D is uncertain. The CDR3 is 11 residues long. V was cut by 0 bases and J by 12 bases, with 8 bases left in between. Per the germline V gene, CDR1 is LGHNA and CDR2 is YSLEER. DNA of the CDR3: TGCGCCAGCAGCCAAGATACGGCCCACACCTTC. Translating gives CASSQDTAHTF.

The chain has TRBV2 and TRBJ2-1, with no clear D. The germline V gene encodes CDR1 SNHLY and CDR2 FYNNEI. The CDR3 length is 14 residues. V was cut by 5 bases and J by 5 bases, with 13 bases left in between. In nucleotides, the CDR3 is TGTGCCAGCAGTTACCCCGGCAGCGACAATGAGCAGTTCTTC. Protein sequence: CASSYPGSDNEQFF. Combining the CDR3 with reference TRBV2 and TRBJ2-1 gives the whole variable domain EPEVTQTPSHQVTQMGQEVILRCVPISNHLYFYWYRQILGQKVEFLVSFYNNEISEKSEIFDDQFSVERPDGSNFTLKIRSTKLEDSAMYFCASSYPGSDNEQFFGPGTRLTVL.

The rearrangement uses TRBV9 and TRBJ2-7, with 10 bases fitting TRBD1. From germline, CDR1 is SGDLS and CDR2 YYNGEE. This CDR3 has 16 residues. The J segment lost 6 bases and the V segment lost 3 bases, leaving 12 bases of the junction unmatched. The CDR3 loop is CASSALPGQGSREQYF. The CDR3, as DNA: TGTGCCAGCAGCGCGCTACCGGGACAGGGGTCGCGCGAGCAGTACTTC.

This sequence joins TRBV6-5 and TRBJ2-7; D not certain. This CDR3 has 13 amino acids. The V end was cut by 9 bases, the J end by 4 bases, with 16 bases between. Germline CDR1 reads MNHEY; CDR2 reads SVGAGI. The CDR3 nucleotides are TGTGCCAGTAGGTCCGGCAGCAGGTACGAGCAGTACTTC. This translates into CASRSGSRYEQYF.

The rearrangement uses TRBV4-1 and TRBJ2-3, with 11 bases lining up with TRBD2. The J segment lost 9 bases and the V segment lost 1 base, leaving 0 bases of the junction unmatched. The germline V gene has CDR1 MGHRA and CDR2 YSYEKL. The CDR3 spans 13 residues. The CDR3 region is CASSQGLAGTQYF. As DNA, the CDR3 is TGCGCCAGCAGCCAAGGACTAGCGGGAACGCAGTATTTT.

The chain couples TRBV6-5 to TRBJ2-3; D call uncertain. Germline V gives CDR1 MNHEY, CDR2 SVGAGI. The CDR3 loop spans 14 amino acids. V was cut by 8 bases and J by 2 bases, with 14 bases left in between. CDR3 nucleotides: TGTGCCAGCGGGTGGACCAAGCACACAGATACGCAGTATTTT. This sequence encodes CASGWTKHTDTQYF.

V usage is TRBV5-1 and J usage is TRBJ2-7; D gene uncertain. Trimming cost V 1 base and J 3 bases, with 8 bases left between them. There are 13 residues in the CDR3. Per the germline V gene, CDR1 is SGHRS and CDR2 is YFSETQ. The CDR3 region is CASSLPTHYEQYF. The CDR3 coding sequence is TGCGCCAGCAGCTTGCCCACCCACTACGAGCAGTACTTC. Full variable domain (rest looked up from reference TRBV5-1 and TRBJ2-7): KAGVTQTPRYLIKTRGQQVTLSCSPISGHRSVSWYQQTPGQGLQFLFEYFSETQRNKGNFPGRFSGRQFSNSRSEMNVSTLELGDSALYLCASSLPTHYEQYFGPGTRLTVT.

The chain links TRBV7-9 to TRBJ2-3; the match to TRBD2 covers 7 bases. The CDR3 length is 15 residues. Trimming at V came to 8 bases and at J to 1 base, leaving 9 bases not matched to a gene. The germline CDR1 and CDR2 sequences are SEHNR and FQNEAQ (reference sequence). Here the CDR3 reads CASFESGGGTDTQYF. CDR3 bases: TGTGCCAGCTTTGAATCGGGAGGAGGCACAGATACGCAGTATTTT.

This chain uses TRBV4-3 with TRBJ2-7; the D gene is possibly TRBD2 (5 bases). CDR3 size: 16 residues. Germline CDR1 and CDR2: LGHNA and YSLEER. The V gene lost 2 bases and the J gene lost 3 bases, with 17 bases spanning the gap. The CDR3 coding sequence is TGCGCCAGCAGCCAACAACGATCGGGAAGAAACTACGAGCAGTACTTC. Its translation is CASSQQRSGRNYEQYF.

This clone was counted a single time. The rearrangement joins TRBV5-4 to TRBJ2-3, with D possibly TRBD1 on 6 matching bases. This CDR3 region has 16 residues. Trimming pared 4 bases from V and 0 bases from J, leaving 15 bases between. Germline-derived CDR1 and CDR2 are SGHNT and YYREEE (reference sequence). This chain's CDR3 is CASSPTGTLSTDTQYF. CDR3 nucleotide sequence: TGTGCCAGCAGCCCGACCGGGACACTTAGCACAGATACGCAGTATTTT.